Listed here are 27 T cell receptor beta chains from one sample, sequenced in a study of CXCR3-negative and CXCR3-positive naive CD8 T cells. Antigens for these TCRs are unknown. Via 5' RACE with UMI labels, TRB cDNA libraries were prepared. TCRdb re-called the 5' RACE reads; every CDR3 protein appears as one record, without DNA. This repertoire includes 100,000 to 150,000 distinct CDR3 sequences. Study conclusions and caveats: Naive cells that were CXCR3-positive had more hydrophobic TRB CDR3s (compared with CXCR3-negative naive cells).

The sample consisted of naive CXCR3+ CD8+ T cells from blood. Subset meaning: CD45RO-CCR7+CD27+CD95- naive CD8+ T cells expressing CXCR3 (TNR3+). Receptor source: a human donor in good health. Some clones in this sample may be carry-over from other donors' samples.

The chain employs TRBV7-3 and TRBJ1-4; the TRBD1 assignment by TCRdb is unverifiable without DNA. The CDR3 has 15 amino acids. The germline gives CDR1 SGHTA, CDR2 FQGTGA. The CDR3 loop reads CASSLTGGIQEKLFF.

The J gene is TRBJ1-1, the V gene TRBV29-1. This CDR3 is 15 amino acids long. The germline gives CDR1 SQVTM, CDR2 ANQGSEA. This CDR3 is CSVEDRWGMNTEAFF.

The chain combines TRBV3-1 with TRBJ2-3; checking the TCRdb D call of TRBD2 is not possible without DNA. Germline V gives CDR1 LGHDT, CDR2 YNNKEL (reference sequence). The CDR3 extends over 16 amino acids. The CDR3 loop reads CASSRAGTTESDTQYF.

The V and J genes are TRBV6-5 and TRBJ2-2. The CDR3 totals 13 residues. Germline V gene lookup returns CDR1 MNHEY and CDR2 SVGAGI. The CDR3 loop is CASSQWDSGELFF.

J is TRBJ2-7 and V is TRBV7-9; there is no DNA to check the TCRdb D call of TRBD2. Looked up from germline, CDR1 is SEHNR and CDR2 is FQNEAQ (reference sequence). The CDR3 loop spans 12 amino acids. CDR3: CASSVDYHDQYF.

The rearrangement links TRBV20-1 to TRBJ2-2. Germline V gene lookup returns CDR1 DFQATT and CDR2 SNEGSKA (reference sequence). This CDR3 comprises 12 residues. CDR3 amino acids: CSARGNTGELFF.

The chain couples TRBV28 to TRBJ2-3. Per the germline V gene, CDR1 is MDHEN and CDR2 is SYDVKM. The CDR3 contains 14 residues. The CDR3 reads CASSLTWNTDTQYF.

The chain has TRBV5-1 and TRBJ2-1. Germline V lookup: CDR1 SGHRS, CDR2 YFSETQ. The CDR3 is 14 residues long. The CDR3 reads CASSLELTNNEQFF.

This chain joins TRBV5-1 and TRBJ2-1; TCRdb reports TRBD1, a call that lacks DNA to check it against. The germline V gene has CDR1 SGHRS and CDR2 YFSETQ. The CDR3 consists of 15 residues. The CDR3 reads CASSPPGAPGNEQFF.

This rearrangement joins TRBV15 to TRBJ1-1. Germline CDR1 LNHNV, CDR2 YYDKDF (reference sequence). CDR3 length: 14 residues. CDR3 loop: CATSSEELTAEAFF.

V is TRBV6-2 or TRBV6-3 and J is TRBJ2-7; the TRBD1 assignment by TCRdb is unverifiable without DNA. CDR1 and CDR2 (germline): MNHEY, SVGEGT. This CDR3 has 16 residues. The CDR3 here is CASSDLNEGAPYEQYF.

The CDR3 sequence is CSVFVAGEGETQYF. This chain links TRBV29-1 with TRBJ2-5; TCRdb's D gene call, TRBD1, goes unchecked for lack of DNA. Germline V gene data show CDR1 as SQVTM and CDR2 as ANQGSEA. CDR3 length: 14 residues.

V usage is TRBV12-3 or TRBV12-4 and J usage is TRBJ2-3; as DNA is missing, the TRBD2 call by TCRdb cannot be tested. This CDR3 spans 15 amino acids. The CDR3 is CASSFLASSTDTQYF.

The rearrangement links TRBV29-1 to TRBJ2-1; lacking DNA, the TRBD2 call made by TCRdb goes unchecked. Per the germline V gene, CDR1 is SQVTM and CDR2 is ANQGSEA. The CDR3 covers 13 residues. The CDR3 region is CSVTSGSTDEQFF.

The rearrangement uses TRBV14 and TRBJ2-7. This CDR3 region has 14 residues. CDR1 is SGHDN and CDR2 is FVKESK in the germline V gene. CDR3 in amino acids: CASTQGGSSYEQYF.

The chain employs TRBV30 and TRBJ1-2; TCRdb reports TRBD1, a call that lacks DNA to check it against. The germline V gene has CDR1 GTSNPN and CDR2 SVGIG (reference sequence). The CDR3 totals 14 residues. CDR3: CAWTMTGEVYGYTF.

J is TRBJ2-1 and V is TRBV7-9. Germline-derived CDR1 and CDR2 are SEHNR and FQNEAQ (reference sequence). CDR3 length equals 12 residues. CDR3: CASSDTWHEQFF.

The chain combines TRBV15 with TRBJ2-1; TCRdb's D gene call, TRBD1, goes unchecked for lack of DNA. Looked up from germline, CDR1 is LNHNV and CDR2 is YYDKDF (reference sequence). The CDR3 runs 16 residues. The CDR3 spells CATSRARDRVDNEQFF.

The chain couples TRBV9 to TRBJ2-1; with no DNA, the TCRdb D assignment of TRBD2 cannot be verified. The germline CDR1 and CDR2 sequences are SGDLS and YYNGEE. The CDR3 length is 15 residues. The CDR3 loop is CASSPGLTTHNEQFF.

The gene calls are TRBV14 and TRBJ2-1; lacking DNA, the TRBD2 call made by TCRdb goes unchecked. CDR3 length: 14 residues. The germline gives CDR1 SGHDN, CDR2 FVKESK. CDR3: CASSPSTISNEQFF.

The chain has TRBV4-3 and TRBJ1-1; lacking DNA, the TRBD1 call made by TCRdb goes unchecked. The CDR3 is 15 amino acids. CDR1 and CDR2 (germline): LGHNA, YSLEER. Here the CDR3 reads CASSQEKGLNTEAFF.

The J gene is TRBJ2-7, the V gene TRBV29-1; TCRdb lists TRBD2, though no DNA is available to test this call. The CDR3 extends over 15 amino acids. Germline assignment: CDR1 SQVTM and CDR2 ANQGSEA. The CDR3 is CSVDPGLAGSYEQYF.

The chain employs TRBV20-1 and TRBJ2-3. This CDR3 comprises 12 residues. Germline V gene data show CDR1 as DFQATT and CDR2 as SNEGSKA (reference sequence). This chain's CDR3 is CSARDLSDTQYF.

This chain links TRBV5-1 with TRBJ2-7. This CDR3 contains 14 residues. Germline CDR1 and CDR2: SGHRS and YFSETQ. CDR3: CASSFAGDSYEQYF.

This chain connects TRBV4-1 to TRBJ2-7; TCRdb outputs TRBD2, but without DNA this stays unchecked. The CDR3 runs 18 residues. CDR1 MGHRA and CDR2 YSYEKL come from the germline V gene. CDR3: CASSQEAGAGLAGAEQYF.

This sequence joins TRBV29-1 and TRBJ2-7; TCRdb reports TRBD1, a call that lacks DNA to check it against. This CDR3 region has 13 residues. The germline CDR1 and CDR2 sequences are SQVTM and ANQGSEA. The CDR3 loop reads CSVAQGNSYEQYF.

The gene calls are TRBV27 and TRBJ2-7; as DNA is missing, the TRBD2 call by TCRdb cannot be tested. The CDR3 spans 16 residues. Germline V CDR1 and CDR2: MNHEY, SMNVEV (reference sequence). CDR3 amino acids: CASSTKGLAAYYEQYF.